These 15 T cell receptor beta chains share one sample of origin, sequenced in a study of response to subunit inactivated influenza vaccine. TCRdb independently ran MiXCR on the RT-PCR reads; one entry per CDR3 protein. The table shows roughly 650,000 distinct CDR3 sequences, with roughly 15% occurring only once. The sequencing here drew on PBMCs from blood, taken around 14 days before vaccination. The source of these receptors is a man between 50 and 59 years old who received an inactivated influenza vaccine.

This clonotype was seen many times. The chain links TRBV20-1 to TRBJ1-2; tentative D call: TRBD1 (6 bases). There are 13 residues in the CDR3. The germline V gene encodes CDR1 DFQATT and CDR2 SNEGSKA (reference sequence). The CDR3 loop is CSSVDGGNYGYTF. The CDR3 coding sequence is TGCAGCTCGGTGGACGGGGGCAACTATGGCTACACCTTC.

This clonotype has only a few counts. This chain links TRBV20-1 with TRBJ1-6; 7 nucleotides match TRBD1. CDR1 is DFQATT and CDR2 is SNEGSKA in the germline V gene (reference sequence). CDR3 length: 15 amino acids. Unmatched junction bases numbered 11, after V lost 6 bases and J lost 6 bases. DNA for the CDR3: TGCAGTGCCTTGTCCCAGGACAGGATTAATTCACCCCTCCACTTT. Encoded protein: CSALSQDRINSPLHF.

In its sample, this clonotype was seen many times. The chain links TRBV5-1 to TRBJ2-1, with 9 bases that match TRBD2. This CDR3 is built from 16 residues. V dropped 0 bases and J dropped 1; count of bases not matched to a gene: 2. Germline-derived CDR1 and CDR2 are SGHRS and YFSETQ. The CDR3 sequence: CASSLDSGGSYNEQFF. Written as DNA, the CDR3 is TGCGCCAGCAGCTTGGATAGCGGGGGATCCTACAATGAGCAGTTCTTC.

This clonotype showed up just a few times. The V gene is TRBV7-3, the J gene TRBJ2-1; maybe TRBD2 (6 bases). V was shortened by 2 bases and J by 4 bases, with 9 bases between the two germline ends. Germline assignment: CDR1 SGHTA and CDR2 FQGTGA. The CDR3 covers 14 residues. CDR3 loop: CASSLYAGYNEQFF. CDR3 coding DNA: TGTGCCAGCAGCTTATATGCGGGGTACAATGAGCAGTTCTTC.

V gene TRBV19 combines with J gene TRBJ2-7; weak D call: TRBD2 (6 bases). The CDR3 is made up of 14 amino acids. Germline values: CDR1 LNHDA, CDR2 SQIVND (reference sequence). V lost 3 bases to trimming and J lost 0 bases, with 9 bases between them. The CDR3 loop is CASSMRGLSYEQYF. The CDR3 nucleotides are TGTGCCAGTAGTATGCGGGGTCTCTCCTACGAGCAGTACTTC.

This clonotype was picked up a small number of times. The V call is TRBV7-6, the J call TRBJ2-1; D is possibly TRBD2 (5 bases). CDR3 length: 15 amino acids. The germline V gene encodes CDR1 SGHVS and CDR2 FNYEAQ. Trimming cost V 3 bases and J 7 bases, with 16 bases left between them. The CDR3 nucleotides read TGTGCCAGCAGCTTTATCGGGGAGTCCGGGAATGAGCAGTTCTTC. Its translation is CASSFIGESGNEQFF. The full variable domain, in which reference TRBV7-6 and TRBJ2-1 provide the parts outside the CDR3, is GAGVSQSPRYKVTKRGQDVALRCDPISGHVSLYWYRQALGQGPEFLTYFNYEAQQDKSGLPNDRFSAERPEGSISTLTIQRTEQRDSAMYRCASSFIGESGNEQFFGPGTRLTVL.

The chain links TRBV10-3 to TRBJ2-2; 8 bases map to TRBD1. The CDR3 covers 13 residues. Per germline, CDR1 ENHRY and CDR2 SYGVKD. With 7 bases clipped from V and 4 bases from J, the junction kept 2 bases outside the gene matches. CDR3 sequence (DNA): TGTGCCATCACAGGACAGGGCACCGGGGAGCTGTTTTTT. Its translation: CAITGQGTGELFF.

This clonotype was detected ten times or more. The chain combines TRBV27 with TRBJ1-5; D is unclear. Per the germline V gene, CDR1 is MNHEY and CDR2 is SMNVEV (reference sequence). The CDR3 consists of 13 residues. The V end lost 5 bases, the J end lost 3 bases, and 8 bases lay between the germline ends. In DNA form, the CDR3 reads TGTGCCAGCAGTACCGGGATCAATCAGCCCCAGCATTTT. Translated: CASSTGINQPQHF.

The CDR3 region has the DNA TGTGCCAGCAGTACAAGCGGGAGGGGCACCGAGCAGTACTTC. It specifies CASSTSGRGTEQYF. The chain links TRBV28 to TRBJ2-7; 10 bases are a match to TRBD2. J was trimmed by 6 bases and V by 5 bases; bases with no gene match: 7. Germline V CDR1 and CDR2: MDHEN, SYDVKM. CDR3 length equals 14 residues.

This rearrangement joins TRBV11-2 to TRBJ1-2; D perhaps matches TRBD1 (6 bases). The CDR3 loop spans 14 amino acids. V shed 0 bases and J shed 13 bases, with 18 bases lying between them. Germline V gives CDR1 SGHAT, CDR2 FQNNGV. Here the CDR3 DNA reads TGTGCCAGCAGCTTAGATGACTCGTGGGACACCCCCACCTTC. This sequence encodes CASSLDDSWDTPTF.

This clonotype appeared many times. The DNA for the CDR3 is TGCGCCAGCAGCCAAGTATTACCGGGACAGGGATTAGGGAATGAGCAGTTCTTC. It translates to CASSQVLPGQGLGNEQFF. The chain couples TRBV4-3 to TRBJ2-1, with 9 nucleotides matching TRBD1. CDR1 is LGHNA and CDR2 is YSLEER in the germline V gene. The CDR3 has 18 residues. V lost 1 base, J lost 7 bases, and 14 bases stayed unmatched.

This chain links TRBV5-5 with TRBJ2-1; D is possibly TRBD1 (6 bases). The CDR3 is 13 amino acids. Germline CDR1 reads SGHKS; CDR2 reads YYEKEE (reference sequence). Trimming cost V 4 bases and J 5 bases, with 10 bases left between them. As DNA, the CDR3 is TGTGCCAGCAGCGGGCGGACAGACAATGAGCAGTTCTTC. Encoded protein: CASSGRTDNEQFF.

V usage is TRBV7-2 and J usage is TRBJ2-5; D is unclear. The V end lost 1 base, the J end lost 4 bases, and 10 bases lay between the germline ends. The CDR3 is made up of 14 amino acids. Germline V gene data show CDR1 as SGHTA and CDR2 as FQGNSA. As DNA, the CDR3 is TGTGCCAGCAGCTTAGTTCCGGGTACAGAGACCCAGTACTTC. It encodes CASSLVPGTETQYF.

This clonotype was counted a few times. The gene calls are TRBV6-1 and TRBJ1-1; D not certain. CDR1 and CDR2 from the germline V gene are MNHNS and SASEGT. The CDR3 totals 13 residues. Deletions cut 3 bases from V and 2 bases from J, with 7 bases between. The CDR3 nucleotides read TGTGCCAGCAGTGAGAATGGAAACACTGAAGCTTTCTTT. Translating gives CASSENGNTEAFF.

CDR3 in DNA: TGTGCCAGTAGTATAAGACTAGCGGGGAGTAATGAGCAGTTCTTC. Protein product: CASSIRLAGSNEQFF. This chain connects TRBV19 to TRBJ2-1, with 11 nucleotides matching TRBD2. The CDR3 loop spans 15 amino acids. CDR1 is LNHDA, CDR2 SQIVND, per germline (reference sequence). The V gene end was trimmed by 2 bases and the J gene end by 7 bases; junction bases not matched to a gene: 4.